These 29 T cell receptor beta chains came from one sample sequenced in a study of T cells after posttransplantation cyclophosphamide. Busulfan-fludarabine conditioning, marrow transplant, and cyclophosphamide on days +3 and +4 were administered. Clones were sequenced by immunoSEQ multiplex PCR, and TCRdb holds only the in-frame ones, with some missing. Counted here are tens of thousands of clones, approximately 87% occurring once; the ten biggest clones make up roughly 12%. Source: PBMCs, taken after allogeneic stem cell transplant with posttransplant cyclophosphamide. Receptor source: a female patient in her 30s who received an allogeneic stem cell transplant from an unrelated donor, was CMV-positive, and had no GVHD. The T cells may partly be graft donor cells.

The chain uses TRBV29-1 and TRBJ1-1, with TRBD1 matching 10 bases. V lost 7 bases to trimming and J lost 4 bases; unmatched junction nucleotides: 6. The CDR3 loop spans 13 amino acids. CDR1 is SQVTM and CDR2 is ANQGSEA in the germline V gene. CDR3 amino acids: CSGWTGGFTEAFF. CDR3 bases: TGCAGCGGTTGGACAGGGGGTTTCACTGAAGCTTTCTTT. Supplemented by reference TRBV29-1 and TRBJ1-1, the full variable domain reads SAVISQKPSRDICQRGTSLTIQCQVDSQVTMMFWYRQQPGQSLTLIATANQGSEATYESGFVIDKFPISRPNLTFSTLTVSNMSPEDSSIYLCSGWTGGFTEAFFGQGTRLTVV.

The chain links TRBV6-1 to TRBJ2-3, with TRBD2 matching 9 bases. CDR1 and CDR2 from the germline V gene are MNHNS and SASEGT. This CDR3 region has 16 residues. V was pared by 4 bases and J by 2 bases, with 7 bases of the junction left unmatched. Here the CDR3 reads CASSGGTSGPTDTQYF. The CDR3 bases are TGTGCCAGCAGTGGAGGAACTAGCGGGCCCACAGATACGCAGTATTTT.

CDR3 sequence (DNA): TGTGCCAGCAGCGCGGACTCGGAGCTGTTTTTT. Amino acid sequence: CASSADSELFF. This chain connects TRBV7-9 to TRBJ2-2; maybe TRBD2 (5 bases). V was trimmed by 5 bases and J by 10 bases, leaving 8 bases between them. Germline assignment: CDR1 SEHNR and CDR2 FQNEAQ (reference sequence). This CDR3 has 11 amino acids.

J is TRBJ2-2 and V is TRBV11-3, with D possibly being TRBD1 (5 bases). Germline lookup yields CDR1 SGHNT and CDR2 YENEEA. Trimming stripped 2 bases from V and 1 base from J, with 8 bases between. The CDR3 runs to 15 residues. The CDR3 here is CASSLRQRNTGELFF. The CDR3 DNA reads as TGTGCCAGCAGCTTACGACAGAGGAACACCGGGGAGCTGTTTTTT.

This clone was recorded once. The chain uses TRBV30 and TRBJ1-4; TRBD1 agrees at 7 bases. V was clipped by 1 base and J by 8 bases; unmatched bases: 4. The CDR3 length is 13 residues. Germline-derived CDR1 and CDR2 are GTSNPN and SVGIG (reference sequence). CDR3 residues: CAWSGQGGEKLFF. The CDR3 coding sequence is TGTGCCTGGAGTGGACAGGGTGGGGAAAAACTGTTTTTT.

The chain couples TRBV7-8 to TRBJ2-5, with TRBD1 matching 8 bases. V shed 8 bases and J 2 bases; nucleotides not matched to a gene: 7. Germline V gene sequence: CDR1 SGHVS, CDR2 FQNEAQ. The CDR3 covers 14 residues. The CDR3 region is CASSPDRGQETQYF. The DNA of the CDR3 is TGTGCCAGCTCCCCTGACAGGGGACAAGAGACCCAGTACTTC.

This chain joins TRBV19 and TRBJ1-2, with D uncertain. V was shortened by 2 bases and J by 2 bases, with 6 bases between the two germline ends. The CDR3 contains 13 residues. The germline V gene has CDR1 LNHDA and CDR2 SQIVND (reference sequence). Written as DNA, the CDR3 is TGTGCCAGTAGTATAAACAGCAACTATGGCTACACCTTC. It codes for CASSINSNYGYTF.

This chain uses TRBV7-6 with TRBJ2-4; 8 bases are a match to TRBD2. V shed 3 bases, J shed 1 base, and the junction held 11 bases outside the gene matches. The CDR3 spans 18 residues. Germline V gene data show CDR1 as SGHVS and CDR2 as FNYEAQ. This CDR3 reads CASSFGARGGLAKNIQYF. DNA of the CDR3: TGTGCCAGCAGCTTTGGCGCGCGCGGGGGGTTGGCCAAAAACATTCAGTACTTC.

The V and J genes are TRBV27 and TRBJ1-5; the D is unclear. The CDR3 has 14 residues. Trimming removed 6 bases from V and 0 bases from J, with 9 bases in between. The germline V gene has CDR1 MNHEY and CDR2 SMNVEV (reference sequence). CDR3 sequence reads: CASRMGGSNQPQHF. CDR3 DNA sequence: TGTGCCAGCAGAATGGGAGGTAGCAATCAGCCCCAGCATTTT.

On this clone: The same CDR3 also results from other DNA sequences found in this sample. The J gene is TRBJ1-1, the V gene TRBV2, with TRBD1 matching 7 bases. CDR1 SNHLY and CDR2 FYNNEI come from the germline V gene. V lost 4 bases and J lost 3; bases outside the gene matches: 2. This CDR3 is 13 amino acids long. This CDR3 is CASSGDRDTEAFF. The CDR3, as DNA: TGTGCCAGCAGTGGAGACAGGGACACTGAAGCTTTCTTT.

This clone has only a few counts. This sequence joins TRBV2 and TRBJ1-6, with D perhaps TRBD1 (5 bases). CDR1 is SNHLY and CDR2 is FYNNEI in the germline V gene. The V end lost 8 bases, the J end lost 9 bases, and 11 bases lay between the germline ends. This CDR3 has 12 residues. The CDR3 sequence is CASVPGVSPLHF. The DNA for the CDR3 is TGTGCCAGCGTCCCGGGGGTTTCACCCCTCCACTTT. Variable domain in full (rest from reference TRBV2 and TRBJ1-6): EPEVTQTPSHQVTQMGQEVILRCVPISNHLYFYWYRQILGQKVEFLVSFYNNEISEKSEIFDDQFSVERPDGSNFTLKIRSTKLEDSAMYFCASVPGVSPLHFGNGTRLTVT.

The gene calls are TRBV9 and TRBJ2-3, with D unresolved. Germline-derived CDR1 and CDR2 are SGDLS and YYNGEE. Trimming removed 0 bases at V and 6 bases at J, with 17 bases between. The CDR3 sequence is 16 residues long. This CDR3 is CASSVGRSSPRDTQYF. As DNA, the CDR3 is TGTGCCAGCAGCGTAGGGCGTAGCAGCCCGCGGGATACGCAGTATTTT.

The V call is TRBV19, the J call TRBJ1-4; 8 nucleotides agree with TRBD1. Germline assignment: CDR1 LNHDA and CDR2 SQIVND (reference sequence). CDR3 size: 14 residues. V shed 6 bases and J 4 bases; nucleotides not matched to a gene: 4. For the CDR3, the DNA is TGTGCCAGTAGCCGGACAGGGAATAATGAAAAACTGTTTTTT. The encoded protein is CASSRTGNNEKLFF.

The chain is built from TRBV18 and TRBJ2-7; TRBD1 aligns across 7 bases. From germline, CDR1 is KGHSH and CDR2 LQKENI. V dropped 1 base and J dropped 3; count of bases not matched to a gene: 3. This CDR3 contains 14 residues. For the CDR3, the DNA is TGTGCCAGCTCACCACAGGGGGCGAGCTACGAGCAGTACTTC. Its translation is CASSPQGASYEQYF.

J is TRBJ2-2 and V is TRBV5-4, with D possibly being TRBD1 (6 bases). Germline CDR1 SGHNT, CDR2 YYREEE (reference sequence). Trimming cost V 4 bases and J 6 bases, with 16 bases left between them. The CDR3 loop spans 15 amino acids. The CDR3: CASSTQGSRSGELFF. The CDR3 DNA sequence: TGTGCCAGCAGCACGCAGGGGAGTAGGTCCGGGGAGCTGTTTTTT.

The rearrangement links TRBV7-2 to TRBJ1-4, with 9 bases lining up with TRBD1. Germline V gives CDR1 SGHTA, CDR2 FQGNSA. This CDR3 has 17 residues. J gave up 4 bases and V 1 base, and 7 bases lay outside the gene matches. The DNA of the CDR3 is TGTGCCAGCAGCTTAGGGGGGACAGGGTGGGGTAATGAAAAACTGTTTTTT. Translation gives CASSLGGTGWGNEKLFF.

This clone was seen a handful of times. The chain carries TRBV6-1 and TRBJ1-4; D might be TRBD1 (5 bases). This CDR3 region has 15 residues. Trimming took 6 bases from V and 5 from J, leaving 16 bases between them. The V gene's germline CDR1 is MNHNS and CDR2 SASEGT. For the CDR3, the DNA is TGTGCCAGCAGGTCGGGGGAGACGGGGAATGAAAAACTGTTTTTT. It codes for CASRSGETGNEKLFF.

This rearrangement joins TRBV6-4 to TRBJ2-1; TRBD2 aligns across 8 bases. Germline CDR1 reads MRHNA; CDR2 reads SNTAGT. This CDR3 has 15 amino acids. V trimming: 6 bases; J trimming: 6 bases; junction bases outside the gene matches: 10. CDR3 protein: CASRSTPGGGNEQFF. The CDR3 nucleotides read TGTGCCAGCAGATCAACTCCCGGGGGGGGCAATGAGCAGTTCTTC.

The V call is TRBV9, the J call TRBJ1-3, with D maybe TRBD1 (6 bases). Germline V gives CDR1 SGDLS, CDR2 YYNGEE. The CDR3 totals 17 residues. Trimming removed 0 bases at V and 2 bases at J, with 15 bases between. The CDR3 sequence: CASSVGGRGYAGNTIYF. As DNA, the CDR3 is TGTGCCAGCAGCGTAGGCGGCAGGGGATATGCTGGAAACACCATATATTTT.

This clone was counted between two and nine times. CDR3 in DNA: TGTGCCAGCAGCCGGTTGAACACTGAAGCTTTCTTT. Protein product: CASSRLNTEAFF. The chain has TRBV7-9 and TRBJ1-1; no clear D. Trimming stripped 5 bases from V and 0 bases from J, with 4 bases between. Germline-derived CDR1 and CDR2 are SEHNR and FQNEAQ (reference sequence). This CDR3 region has 12 residues.

V and J are TRBV7-2 and TRBJ2-7, with 7 nucleotides matching TRBD1. This CDR3 contains 12 residues. Germline V CDR1 and CDR2: SGHTA, FQGNSA. V was pared by 2 bases and J by 10 bases, with 5 bases of the junction left unmatched. CDR3 protein: CASSLNRGDQYF. The CDR3, as DNA: TGTGCCAGCAGCTTAAACAGGGGAGATCAGTACTTC.

The chain has TRBV7-9 and TRBJ2-3, with 9 bases aligning to TRBD2. Per the germline V gene, CDR1 is SEHNR and CDR2 is FQNEAQ (reference sequence). The CDR3 consists of 17 residues. J gave up 6 bases and V 5 bases, and 15 bases lay outside the gene matches. The CDR3 spells CASSRGSGGPVSDTQYF. The CDR3 DNA follows: TGTGCCAGCAGCCGGGGTAGCGGGGGCCCTGTATCTGATACGCAGTATTTT. The whole variable domain, filled in from reference TRBV7-9 and TRBJ2-3, reads DTGVSQNPRHKITKRGQNVTFRCDPISEHNRLYWYRQTLGQGPEFLTYFQNEAQLEKSRLLSDRFSAERPKGSFSTLEIQRTEQGDSAMYLCASSRGSGGPVSDTQYFGPGTRLTVL.

V usage is TRBV2 and J usage is TRBJ2-5; TRBD1 might be the D (5 bases). Trimming cost V 4 bases and J 0 bases, with 12 bases left between them. This CDR3 has 15 residues. Per germline, CDR1 SNHLY and CDR2 FYNNEI. The CDR3 sequence: CASSGLRAYQETQYF. CDR3 nucleotide sequence: TGTGCCAGCAGTGGGCTCAGGGCGTACCAAGAGACCCAGTACTTC.

This clone has a single count. The genes are TRBV5-1 and TRBJ2-2; D unresolved. CDR1 and CDR2 from the germline V gene are SGHRS and YFSETQ. The CDR3 has 15 residues. Trimming took off 5 bases at V and 1 base at J, with 12 bases between the two ends. The CDR3 spells CASRVETLNTGELFF. In nucleotides, the CDR3 is TGCGCCAGCAGAGTAGAGACACTGAACACCGGGGAGCTGTTTTTT.

The J gene is TRBJ2-1, the V gene TRBV13, with D maybe TRBD1 (5 bases). Germline V lookup: CDR1 PRHDT, CDR2 FYEKMQ (reference sequence). Trimming left V 5 bases short and J 2 bases short, with 7 bases between. The CDR3 runs to 13 residues. CDR3 DNA: TGTGCCAGCAGCGACAGCCCCTACAATGAGCAGTTCTTC. Translating gives CASSDSPYNEQFF.

This clone was seen a single time. The genes are TRBV28 and TRBJ1-5; D uncertain. Germline V gene lookup returns CDR1 MDHEN and CDR2 SYDVKM. The CDR3 is 15 amino acids. The V and J ends lost 2 bases and 9 bases respectively, with 17 bases between them. CDR3 sequence (DNA): TGTGCCAGCAGTTTAAAGGGAGGGATAAGCCGGCCCCAGCATTTT. Protein sequence: CASSLKGGISRPQHF.

The chain couples TRBV18 to TRBJ1-1; D is unclear. The CDR3 has 13 amino acids. V was pared by 3 bases and J by 4 bases, with 9 bases between. Germline V CDR1 and CDR2: KGHSH, LQKENI. This chain's CDR3 is CASSPVGGTEAFF. CDR3 in DNA: TGTGCCAGCTCACCGGTTGGCGGCACTGAAGCTTTCTTT.

The chain employs TRBV15 and TRBJ2-7; D is ambiguous. The length of the CDR3 is 15 residues. Germline-derived CDR1 and CDR2 are LNHNV and YYDKDF (reference sequence). V was clipped by 2 bases and J by 4 bases, with 15 bases between them. CDR3 region: CATSRRYDNFYEQYF. For the CDR3, the DNA is TGTGCCACCAGCAGACGCTACGACAACTTTTACGAGCAGTACTTC.

The J gene is TRBJ2-1, the V gene TRBV11-2; tentative D call: TRBD1 (5 bases). Between the trimmed V and J ends, which lost 2 bases and 3 bases, there was a span of 11 bases. The CDR3 is 15 residues long. Germline V gene sequence: CDR1 SGHAT, CDR2 FQNNGV. DNA for the CDR3: TGTGCCAGCAGCTTATTGGCAGGGCACTACAATGAGCAGTTCTTC. It is translated as CASSLLAGHYNEQFF. Based on the CDR3 plus reference TRBV11-2 and TRBJ2-1, the full variable domain is EAGVAQSPRYKIIEKRQSVAFWCNPISGHATLYWYQQILGQGPKLLIQFQNNGVVDDSQLPKDRFSAERLKGVDSTLKIQPAKLEDSAVYLCASSLLAGHYNEQFFGPGTRLTVL.